The 10 T cell receptor beta chains in this list originate from one sample, sequenced in a study of blood T cells in healthy people across ages. Together with a sample-barcoded 5' primer, a J-beta primer mix was included in a second PCR lasting roughly 6 to 12 cycles. MiXCR was run by TCRdb on the 5' RACE reads, yielding one entry per CDR3 protein. The data contain more than 800,000 distinct CDR3 sequences, 25% to 35% of them singletons. The sample comprised blood. Receptors were obtained from a woman over 75 in good health.

V usage is TRBV19 and J usage is TRBJ1-4; TRBD1 matches at 7 bases. CDR1 and CDR2 (germline): LNHDA, SQIVND (reference sequence). J gave up 7 bases and V 7 bases, and 3 bases lay outside the gene matches. The CDR3 runs 12 residues. The CDR3 region is CASTRGTEKLFF. CDR3 nucleotides: TGTGCCAGTACCAGGGGGACTGAAAAACTGTTTTTT.

The genes are TRBV19 and TRBJ1-5; D is unclear. Germline lookup yields CDR1 LNHDA and CDR2 SQIVND (reference sequence). V lost 6 bases and J 11 bases, leaving 17 bases between the germline ends. The CDR3 is made up of 13 amino acids. The CDR3 coding sequence is TGTGCCAGTAGAGCCGATCTAATGGGAGCCCAGCATTTT. Its protein is CASRADLMGAQHF.

This clonotype was recorded many times. V is TRBV6-2 or TRBV6-3 and J is TRBJ2-5, with D perhaps matching TRBD1 (6 bases). Trimming left V 2 bases short and J 6 bases short, with 13 bases between. This CDR3 is built from 14 residues. In germline, CDR1 is MNHEY, CDR2 SVGEGT. The CDR3 bases are TGTGCCAGCAGTTACCCAGGGACATTAAAGACCCAGTACTTC. As protein: CASSYPGTLKTQYF.

There are a few counts of this clonotype. V and J are TRBV25-1 and TRBJ1-2, with D hard to call. V was pared by 6 bases and J by 3 bases, with 14 bases between. The germline V gene encodes CDR1 MGHDK and CDR2 SYGVNS. The CDR3 has 14 amino acids. The CDR3 coding sequence is TGTGCCAGCAGGGAAATCTCCTCCGACTATGGCTACACCTTC. This codes for CASREISSDYGYTF.

On this clonotype itself: A read error is possible here, since a much larger clone lies one base away. The rearrangement joins TRBV10-3 to TRBJ2-5; D could derive from TRBD1 or TRBD2 (6 bases each). The CDR3 consists of 14 residues. Trimming took 7 bases from V and 11 from J, leaving 23 bases between them. Germline lookup yields CDR1 ENHRY and CDR2 SYGVKD. CDR3 protein: CAIKGGTEGEEQYF. The CDR3 region has the DNA TGTGCCATCAAAGGAGGGACGGAGGGGGAAGAGCAGTACTTC.

On this clonotype: A much larger clone differs by one base, so this may be a read error. This chain links TRBV5-1 with TRBJ2-7, with a possible D match to TRBD2 (5 bases). In germline, CDR1 is SGHRS, CDR2 YFSETQ. With 3 bases removed from V and 1 base from J, the gap between germline ends came to 8 bases. This CDR3 comprises 13 residues. In DNA, the CDR3 is TGCGCCAGCAGCTCGCTAGCTTCCTACGAGCAGTACTTC. It yields the protein CASSSLASYEQYF.

This clonotype was found many times. V gene TRBV7-9 combines with J gene TRBJ2-3, with a weak D call TRBD2 (6 bases). The germline CDR1 and CDR2 sequences are SEHNR and FQNEAQ (reference sequence). The V end was cut by 2 bases, the J end by 0 bases, with 21 bases between. This CDR3 has 19 amino acids. In nucleotides, the CDR3 is TGTGCCAGCAGCTTATTGGCTAGCGAGACGCTTACTAGCACAGATACGCAGTATTTT. Translation gives CASSLLASETLTSTDTQYF.

V gene TRBV20-1 combines with J gene TRBJ1-5; no clear D. The germline CDR1 and CDR2 sequences are DFQATT and SNEGSKA (reference sequence). V was pared by 5 bases and J by 2 bases, with 7 bases between. This CDR3 contains 12 residues. CDR3: CSAVWGNQPQHF. CDR3 DNA: TGCAGTGCTGTATGGGGCAATCAGCCCCAGCATTTT.

This clonotype appeared many times. The chain couples TRBV18 to TRBJ1-2, with 7 nucleotides matching TRBD1. Germline-derived CDR1 and CDR2 are KGHSH and LQKENI. V lost 2 bases to trimming and J lost 1 base; unmatched junction nucleotides: 4. CDR3 length: 15 residues. The CDR3, as DNA: TGTGCCAGCTCACCAGGGACAGCTGTTAACTATGGCTACACCTTC. The encoded protein is CASSPGTAVNYGYTF.

With respect to this clonotype: A read error may produce the germline difference seen at one junction end. This chain joins TRBV15 and TRBJ2-5, with D unresolved. Germline V CDR1 and CDR2: LNHNV, YYDKDF (reference sequence). CDR3 length equals 13 residues. The CDR3, as DNA: TGTGCCACCAACAGAGATACCAGGGAGACCCAGTACTTC. It specifies CATNRDTRETQYF.